These T cell receptor beta chains were read from a single sample in a study of blood T cell repertoires in COVID-19. Here immunoSEQ multiplex PCR was the method, and the copy in TCRdb shows in-frame clones only, minus some. The profile covers about 130,000 clones, with approximately 80% appearing a single time and 3% to 3.5% taken by the ten largest. Sequenced sample: peripheral blood. The source is a woman aged 80 or older with acute or convalescent COVID-19. Each CDR3 is given with its conserved first and last residue. A D gene is named only where the DNA matches it firmly. Clone size is not always given. Where it is, it says once, few, many or a class for expanded clones.

v_call: TRBV19; d_call: TRBD1; clone_size: NA; j_call: TRBJ2-2; cdr3_aa: CASSVGQGFMGRELFF; cdr3_nt: TGTGCCAGTAGTGTGGGACAGGGGTTCATGGGGCGGGAGCTGTTTTTT
v_call: TRBV27; d_call: NA; clone_size: NA; j_call: TRBJ1-2; cdr3_aa: CASSWTNGRDGYTF; cdr3_nt: TGTGCCAGCAGTTGGACGAACGGGAGAGATGGCTACACCTTC
v_call: TRBV18; d_call: NA; clone_size: NA; j_call: TRBJ1-6; cdr3_aa: CASSQGFDNSPLHF; cdr3_nt: TGTGCCAGCTCTCAGGGTTTCGATAATTCACCCCTCCACTTT
v_call: TRBV7-2; d_call: NA; clone_size: NA; j_call: TRBJ2-5; cdr3_aa: CASSLLRAPKETQYF; cdr3_nt: TGTGCCAGCAGCTTATTACGTGCGCCGAAAGAGACCCAGTACTTC
v_call: TRBV30; d_call: NA; clone_size: NA; j_call: TRBJ1-1; cdr3_aa: CAGNTGWTEAFF; cdr3_nt: TGTGCCGGAAACACGGGGTGGACTGAAGCTTTCTTT
v_call: TRBV2; d_call: TRBD2; clone_size: NA; j_call: TRBJ2-1; cdr3_aa: CASSSRLAGGNEQFF; cdr3_nt: TGTGCCAGCAGTTCACGACTAGCGGGAGGCAATGAGCAGTTCTTC
v_call: TRBV19; d_call: NA; clone_size: NA; j_call: TRBJ1-2; cdr3_aa: CASSITGQSNYGYTF; cdr3_nt: TGTGCCAGTAGTATAACCGGACAGTCCAACTATGGCTACACCTTC
v_call: TRBV10-3; d_call: TRBD1; clone_size: NA; j_call: TRBJ2-7; cdr3_aa: CAISESPGQGLHEQYF; cdr3_nt: TGTGCCATCAGTGAGTCGCCGGGACAGGGATTACACGAGCAGTACTTC
v_call: TRBV19; d_call: NA; clone_size: NA; j_call: TRBJ1-3; cdr3_aa: CASSPKILLGNTIYF; cdr3_nt: TGTGCCAGTAGCCCCAAAATACTTCTTGGAAACACCATATATTTT
v_call: TRBV5-1; d_call: NA; clone_size: once; j_call: TRBJ1-4; cdr3_aa: CASSLGTATNEKLFF; cdr3_nt: TGCGCCAGCAGCTTGGGGACAGCTACTAATGAAAAACTGTTTTTT
v_call: TRBV11-2; d_call: NA; clone_size: NA; j_call: TRBJ1-2; cdr3_aa: CASTFGLGTLDGYTF; cdr3_nt: TGTGCCAGCACTTTCGGCTTAGGGACACTCGATGGCTACACCTTC
v_call: TRBV18; d_call: NA; clone_size: NA; j_call: TRBJ2-3; cdr3_aa: CASSRSQGPDTQYF; cdr3_nt: TGTGCCAGCTCCCGCTCCCAGGGTCCAGATACGCAGTATTTT
v_call: TRBV11-3; d_call: TRBD1; clone_size: NA; j_call: TRBJ1-1; cdr3_aa: CASSPQGVNTEAFF; cdr3_nt: TGTGCCAGCAGCCCGCAGGGGGTGAACACTGAAGCTTTCTTT
v_call: TRBV24-1; d_call: NA; clone_size: NA; j_call: TRBJ1-4; cdr3_aa: CATSDHYARAYGEKLFF; cdr3_nt: TGTGCCACCAGTGACCACTACGCCAGGGCTTATGGGGAAAAACTGTTTTTT
v_call: TRBV6-5; d_call: NA; clone_size: once; j_call: TRBJ1-5; cdr3_aa: CASSLALAHQPQHF; cdr3_nt: TGTGCCAGCAGTTTGGCCTTAGCCCATCAGCCCCAGCATTTT
v_call: TRBV6-5; d_call: TRBD2; clone_size: NA; j_call: TRBJ2-2; cdr3_aa: CASSYSAGGAPGELFF; cdr3_nt: TGTGCCAGCAGTTACTCGGCGGGGGGGGCTCCCGGGGAGCTGTTTTTT
v_call: TRBV18; d_call: TRBD1; clone_size: few; j_call: TRBJ2-5; cdr3_aa: CASSQGTVETQYF; cdr3_nt: TGTGCCAGCTCACAAGGGACAGTTGAGACCCAGTACTTC
v_call: TRBV9; d_call: TRBD1; clone_size: few; j_call: TRBJ1-4; cdr3_aa: CASSGTVLNEKLFF; cdr3_nt: TGTGCCAGCAGTGGGACAGTACTTAATGAAAAACTGTTTTTT
v_call: TRBV5-8; d_call: NA; clone_size: NA; j_call: TRBJ2-5; cdr3_aa: CASSLGRGAHTQETQYF; cdr3_nt: TGTGCCAGCAGCTTGGGACGGGGGGCTCACACACAAGAGACCCAGTACTTC
v_call: TRBV9; d_call: NA; clone_size: NA; j_call: TRBJ1-1; cdr3_aa: CASSPNLSPEAFF; cdr3_nt: TGTGCCAGCAGCCCCAACTTAAGCCCTGAAGCTTTCTTT
v_call: TRBV19; d_call: TRBD1; clone_size: NA; j_call: TRBJ1-2; cdr3_aa: CASSSPGTGTYGYTF; cdr3_nt: TGTGCCAGTAGTAGTCCCGGGACAGGGACCTATGGCTACACCTTC
v_call: TRBV6-6; d_call: NA; clone_size: once; j_call: TRBJ1-1; cdr3_aa: CASSYEPLGLKPGDVSVNTEAFF; cdr3_nt: TGTGCCAGCAGCTATGAACCCTTGGGACTGAAGCCAGGCGACGTTTCGGTGAACACTGAAGCTTTCTTT
v_call: TRBV7-9; d_call: NA; clone_size: NA; j_call: TRBJ1-1; cdr3_aa: CASSLGVAVNTEAFF; cdr3_nt: TGTGCCAGCAGCTTAGGAGTTGCGGTGAACACTGAAGCTTTCTTT
v_call: TRBV21-1; d_call: NA; clone_size: few; j_call: TRBJ1-5; cdr3_aa: CASSPPLRGRLGQPQHF; cdr3_nt: TGTGCCAGCAGCCCCCCCCTAAGAGGGAGGCTCGGTCAGCCCCAGCATTTT
v_call: TRBV19; d_call: TRBD1; clone_size: NA; j_call: TRBJ1-5; cdr3_aa: CASSMDRLNQPQHF; cdr3_nt: TGTGCCAGTAGTATGGACAGGCTCAATCAGCCCCAGCATTTT
v_call: TRBV10-3; d_call: NA; clone_size: NA; j_call: TRBJ2-7; cdr3_aa: CAISGPGQGQYF; cdr3_nt: TGTGCCATCAGTGGGCCGGGCCAGGGGCAGTACTTC
v_call: TRBV29-1; d_call: NA; clone_size: NA; j_call: TRBJ1-2; cdr3_aa: CSVEVGGAYTF; cdr3_nt: TGCAGCGTTGAAGTTGGGGGGGCCTACACCTTC
v_call: TRBV5-1; d_call: NA; clone_size: NA; j_call: TRBJ2-5; cdr3_aa: CASSLAAGSGETQYF; cdr3_nt: TGCGCCAGCAGCTTGGCCGCAGGGTCTGGGGAGACCCAGTACTTC
v_call: TRBV27; d_call: NA; clone_size: NA; j_call: TRBJ1-6; cdr3_aa: CASSSRDKYNSPLHF; cdr3_nt: TGTGCCAGCAGTTCCCGGGACAAATATAATTCACCCCTCCACTTT
v_call: TRBV10-3; d_call: TRBD1; clone_size: NA; j_call: TRBJ2-3; cdr3_aa: CAIRQTGESADTQYF; cdr3_nt: TGTGCCATCAGACAGACAGGGGAGTCAGCAGATACGCAGTATTTT
v_call: TRBV7-2; d_call: NA; clone_size: NA; j_call: TRBJ1-2; cdr3_aa: CASSLRRRENGYTF; cdr3_nt: TGTGCCAGCAGCTTACGGCGGCGGGAAAATGGCTACACCTTC
v_call: TRBV4-1; d_call: TRBD1; clone_size: many; j_call: TRBJ1-5; cdr3_aa: CASSHVGTGGSNQPQHF; cdr3_nt: TGCGCCAGCAGCCACGTAGGGACAGGTGGTAGCAATCAGCCCCAGCATTTT
v_call: TRBV7-2; d_call: TRBD1; clone_size: NA; j_call: TRBJ1-4; cdr3_aa: CASSLALGGRGEKLFF; cdr3_nt: TGTGCCAGCAGCTTAGCGTTAGGGGGCCGGGGTGAAAAACTGTTTTTT
v_call: TRBV19; d_call: NA; clone_size: NA; j_call: TRBJ2-7; cdr3_aa: CASSIGTASSYEQYF; cdr3_nt: TGTGCCAGTAGTATAGGGACAGCATCCTCCTACGAGCAGTACTTC
v_call: TRBV7-2; d_call: TRBD2; clone_size: once; j_call: TRBJ2-1; cdr3_aa: CASSAPGLAGNNEQFF; cdr3_nt: TGTGCCAGCAGCGCCCCGGGACTAGCGGGGAATAATGAGCAGTTCTTC
v_call: TRBV6-5; d_call: NA; clone_size: NA; j_call: TRBJ1-2; cdr3_aa: CASREVGEQGYTF; cdr3_nt: TGTGCCAGCAGGGAGGTCGGGGAACAAGGCTACACCTTC
v_call: TRBV24-1; d_call: NA; clone_size: NA; j_call: TRBJ1-2; cdr3_aa: CATNPGTQNYGYTF; cdr3_nt: TGTGCCACCAATCCCGGGACTCAGAACTATGGCTACACCTTC
v_call: TRBV3-1/TRBV3-2; d_call: TRBD1; clone_size: NA; j_call: TRBJ1-5; cdr3_aa: CASSYGTDNQPQHF; cdr3_nt: TGTGCCAGCAGCTACGGGACAGATAATCAGCCCCAGCATTTT
v_call: TRBV24-1; d_call: NA; clone_size: NA; j_call: TRBJ2-7; cdr3_aa: CATSDLRDNRPYEQYF; cdr3_nt: TGTGCCACCAGCGATTTGAGGGACAACCGGCCCTACGAGCAGTACTTC
v_call: TRBV18; d_call: TRBD1; clone_size: NA; j_call: TRBJ2-7; cdr3_aa: CASSPRDRWWDYEQYF; cdr3_nt: TGTGCCAGCTCACCACGGGACAGATGGTGGGACTACGAGCAGTACTTC
v_call: TRBV5-8; d_call: TRBD1; clone_size: NA; j_call: TRBJ2-1; cdr3_aa: CASSPGTGGFTYNEQFF; cdr3_nt: TGTGCCAGCAGCCCCGGGACAGGGGGATTCACCTACAATGAGCAGTTCTTC
v_call: TRBV7-8; d_call: TRBD1; clone_size: NA; j_call: TRBJ1-6; cdr3_aa: CASSVRPGQGNSPLHF; cdr3_nt: TGTGCCAGCAGCGTCCGGCCGGGACAGGGAAATTCACCCCTCCACTTT
v_call: TRBV3-1/TRBV3-2; d_call: NA; clone_size: NA; j_call: TRBJ2-5; cdr3_aa: CASSQEEATETQYF; cdr3_nt: TGTGCCAGCAGCCAAGAAGAAGCGACGGAGACCCAGTACTTC
v_call: TRBV7-9; d_call: TRBD1; clone_size: NA; j_call: TRBJ1-1; cdr3_aa: CASSSYGTENTEAFF; cdr3_nt: TGTGCCAGCAGCTCATACGGGACAGAGAACACTGAAGCTTTCTTT
v_call: TRBV7-2; d_call: NA; clone_size: once; j_call: TRBJ2-1; cdr3_aa: CASSLNRNEQFF; cdr3_nt: TGTGCCAGCAGCTTAAATCGTAATGAGCAGTTCTTC
v_call: TRBV6-5; d_call: NA; clone_size: NA; j_call: TRBJ1-1; cdr3_aa: CASIARGAVSAEAFF; cdr3_nt: TGTGCCAGCATAGCCCGGGGAGCCGTAAGCGCTGAAGCTTTCTTT
v_call: TRBV5-4; d_call: NA; clone_size: NA; j_call: TRBJ2-2; cdr3_aa: CASSPSTNTGELFF; cdr3_nt: TGTGCCAGCAGCCCTAGCACGAACACCGGGGAGCTGTTTTTT
v_call: TRBV7-9; d_call: NA; clone_size: NA; j_call: TRBJ2-3; cdr3_aa: CAGVAWESTDTQYF; cdr3_nt: TGTGCCGGTGTGGCATGGGAGAGCACAGATACGCAGTATTTT
v_call: TRBV19; d_call: NA; clone_size: NA; j_call: TRBJ1-1; cdr3_aa: CASSTPMGGNTEAFF; cdr3_nt: TGTGCCAGTAGTACCCCCATGGGGGGGAACACTGAAGCTTTCTTT
v_call: TRBV3-1/TRBV3-2; d_call: NA; clone_size: NA; j_call: TRBJ1-4; cdr3_aa: CASSRLDEKLFF; cdr3_nt: TGTGCCAGCAGCCGACTGGATGAAAAACTGTTTTTT
v_call: TRBV7-2; d_call: TRBD1; clone_size: NA; j_call: TRBJ1-5; cdr3_aa: CASSRQGGQPQHF; cdr3_nt: TGTGCCAGCAGTCGACAGGGAGGCCAGCCCCAGCATTTT
v_call: TRBV6-5; d_call: NA; clone_size: once; j_call: TRBJ1-6; cdr3_aa: CASRAPGYNSPLHF; cdr3_nt: TGTGCCAGCAGAGCCCCAGGTTACAATTCACCCCTCCACTTT
v_call: TRBV5-8; d_call: NA; clone_size: NA; j_call: TRBJ1-4; cdr3_aa: CASSFEKREKLFF; cdr3_nt: TGTGCCAGCAGCTTCGAGAAGAGGGAAAAACTGTTTTTT
v_call: TRBV3-1/TRBV3-2; d_call: TRBD1; clone_size: NA; j_call: TRBJ2-2; cdr3_aa: CASSQTRTGANTGELFF; cdr3_nt: TGTGCCAGCAGCCAAACCCGGACAGGGGCGAACACCGGGGAGCTGTTTTTT
v_call: TRBV7-9; d_call: NA; clone_size: NA; j_call: TRBJ2-2; cdr3_aa: CASSLIVVGELFF; cdr3_nt: TGTGCCAGCAGCTTGATAGTTGTCGGGGAGCTGTTTTTT
v_call: TRBV21-1; d_call: NA; clone_size: NA; j_call: TRBJ2-5; cdr3_aa: CASSKDGAEETQYF; cdr3_nt: TGTGCCAGCAGCAAAGATGGGGCAGAAGAGACCCAGTACTTC
v_call: TRBV7-9; d_call: TRBD1; clone_size: NA; j_call: TRBJ1-3; cdr3_aa: CASSLSRGTGNTIYF; cdr3_nt: TGTGCCAGCAGCTTATCCAGGGGGACGGGAAACACCATATATTTT
v_call: TRBV18; d_call: NA; clone_size: NA; j_call: TRBJ1-2; cdr3_aa: CASSERQTTNYGYTF; cdr3_nt: TGTGCCAGCTCAGAGCGACAGACGACTAACTATGGCTACACCTTC
v_call: TRBV4-1; d_call: NA; clone_size: few; j_call: TRBJ1-2; cdr3_aa: CASSLNQGGGYTF; cdr3_nt: TGCGCCAGCAGTCTTAACCAGGGTGGGGGCTACACCTTC